The clone carrying this T cell receptor (beta chain) was found a few times. This sample was taken from a study of shared clonotypes between healthy human individuals. Repertoires were generated with immunoSEQ multiplex PCR, while TCRdb's copy carries only in-frame clones and drops some. This table has around 2.1 million clones, nearly 97% appearing once. The germline gives CDR1 LGHNA, CDR2 YSLEER. J was trimmed by 0 bases and V by 0 bases; bases with no gene match: 5. This CDR3 region has 16 residues. Sequenced material: naive CD4+ T cells sorted from blood. Subset described: CD45RA+ positively selected. The chain couples TRBV4-3 to TRBJ2-7; 7 nucleotides line up with TRBD2. This clonotype was sampled from a man younger than 30 in good health. CDR3 region: CASSQDLAANSYEQYF. In DNA form, the CDR3 reads TGCGCCAGCAGCCAAGACCTAGCGGCCAACTCCTACGAGCAGTACTTC.